This is a list of T cell receptor beta chains from one sample in a study of blood T cell repertoires in COVID-19. The protocol was immunoSEQ multiplex PCR, while the TCRdb copy is restricted to in-frame clones and leaves out a portion. This table holds approximately 360,000 clones, roughly 90% found once. The sequenced sample was PBMCs or T cells enriched from blood (not recorded which). These receptors all stem from a woman in her twenties or thirties with acute COVID-19. Both conserved end residues are part of each CDR3. D genes are given only for firm matches. Some rows mark clone size as missing; the rest say once, few, many or name a class of expanded clone.

CDR3: CASSLRTGPSNYGYTF
DNA: TGTGCCAGCAGCTTGAGGACAGGGCCCTCTAACTATGGCTACACCTTC
V: TRBV7-9
D: TRBD1
J: TRBJ1-2
size: -

CDR3: CASSQTTGSSYEQYF
DNA: TGCGCCAGCAGCCAAACGACAGGGAGCTCCTACGAGCAGTACTTC
V: TRBV5-1
D: TRBD1
J: TRBJ2-7
size: -

CDR3: CASSQDLGQGSGELFF
DNA: TGTGCCAGCAGCCAAGATCTGGGACAGGGGAGCGGGGAGCTGTTTTTT
V: TRBV4-2
D: TRBD1
J: TRBJ2-2
size: -

CDR3: CASSFTRDRVGEKLFF
DNA: TGTGCCAGCAGCTTCACCCGGGACAGGGTCGGTGAAAAACTGTTTTTT
V: TRBV7-2
D: TRBD1
J: TRBJ1-4
size: -

CDR3: CASQGTGSPNVLTF
DNA: TGTGCCAGCCAGGGGACAGGTAGCCCCAACGTCCTGACTTTC
V: TRBV7-8
D: TRBD1
J: TRBJ2-6
size: -

CDR3: CASSVGGQGAYGYTF
DNA: TGTGCCAGCAGCGTGGGGGGACAGGGCGCCTATGGCTACACCTTC
V: TRBV9
D: TRBD1
J: TRBJ1-2
size: -

CDR3: CASSIVTGEFQPQHF
DNA: TGTGCCAGTAGTATAGTGACAGGGGAGTTTCAGCCCCAGCATTTT
V: TRBV19
D: TRBD1
J: TRBJ1-5
size: -

CDR3: CASSHGGNQPQHF
DNA: TGTGCCAGCAGCCATGGGGGGAATCAGCCCCAGCATTTT
V: TRBV3-1/TRBV3-2
D: -
J: TRBJ1-5
size: -

CDR3: CASSPLGQGDSYEQYF
DNA: TGCGCCAGCAGCCCACTCGGACAGGGTGACTCCTACGAGCAGTACTTC
V: TRBV4-1
D: TRBD1
J: TRBJ2-7
size: once

CDR3: CASSLVQDYEQYF
DNA: TGTGCCAGCAGCTTAGTTCAGGACTACGAGCAGTACTTC
V: TRBV7-6
D: -
J: TRBJ2-7
size: -

CDR3: CATSDGTGRIYGYTF
DNA: TGTGCCACCAGTGATGGGACAGGGCGAATTTATGGCTACACCTTC
V: TRBV24-1
D: TRBD1
J: TRBJ1-2
size: -

CDR3: CATSRGTGVTDTQYF
DNA: TGTGCCACCAGCAGAGGAACAGGGGTCACAGATACGCAGTATTTT
V: TRBV15
D: TRBD1
J: TRBJ2-3
size: -

CDR3: CASSRTGGRIYPQHF
DNA: TGTGCCAGCAGCCGGACAGGGGGCCGGATATATCCCCAGCATTTT
V: TRBV6-2/TRBV6-3
D: TRBD1
J: TRBJ1-5
size: -

CDR3: CASRLRDSYTF
DNA: TGTGCCAGCCGACTACGCGACTCCTACACCTTC
V: TRBV12-3/TRBV12-4
D: -
J: TRBJ1-2
size: few

CDR3: CAWNREGYGYTF
DNA: TGTGCCTGGAACAGGGAGGGCTATGGCTACACCTTC
V: TRBV30
D: -
J: TRBJ1-2
size: -

CDR3: CASSANRGSEAFF
DNA: TGTGCCAGCAGCGCTAACAGGGGATCTGAAGCTTTCTTT
V: TRBV13
D: TRBD1
J: TRBJ1-1
size: -

CDR3: CASSVTGTEVYEQYF
DNA: TGTGCCAGCAGCGTCACCGGGACAGAAGTCTACGAGCAGTACTTC
V: TRBV5-8
D: TRBD1
J: TRBJ2-7
size: -

CDR3: CASSGQVGSPLHF
DNA: TGTGCCAGCAGCGGACAGGTGGGCTCACCCCTCCACTTT
V: TRBV5-4
D: TRBD1
J: TRBJ1-6
size: few

CDR3: CASSQGVTGSNEKLFF
DNA: TGCGCCAGCAGCCAAGGGGTAACCGGGTCTAATGAAAAACTGTTTTTT
V: TRBV4-1
D: -
J: TRBJ1-4
size: once